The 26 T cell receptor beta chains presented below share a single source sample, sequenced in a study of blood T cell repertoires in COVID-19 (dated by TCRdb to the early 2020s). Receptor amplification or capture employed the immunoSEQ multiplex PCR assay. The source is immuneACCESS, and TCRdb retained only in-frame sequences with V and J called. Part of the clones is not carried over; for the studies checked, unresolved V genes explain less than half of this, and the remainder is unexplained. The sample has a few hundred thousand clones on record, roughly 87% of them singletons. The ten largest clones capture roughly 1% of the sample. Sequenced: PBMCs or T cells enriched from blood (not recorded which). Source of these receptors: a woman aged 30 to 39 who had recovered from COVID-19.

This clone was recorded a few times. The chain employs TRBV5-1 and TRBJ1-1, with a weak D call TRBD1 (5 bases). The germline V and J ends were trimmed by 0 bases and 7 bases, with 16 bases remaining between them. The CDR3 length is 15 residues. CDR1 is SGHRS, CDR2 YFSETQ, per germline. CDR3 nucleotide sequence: TGCGCCAGCAGCTTGGAGGGCGGGGGTAGCGGTGAAGCTTTCTTT. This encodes CASSLEGGGSGEAFF.

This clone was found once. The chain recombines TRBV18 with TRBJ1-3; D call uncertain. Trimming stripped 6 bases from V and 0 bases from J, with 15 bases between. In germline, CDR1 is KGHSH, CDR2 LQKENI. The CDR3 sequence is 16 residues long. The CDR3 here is CASSTNRPRSGNTIYF. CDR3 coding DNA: TGTGCCAGCTCCACAAACCGTCCTCGCTCTGGAAACACCATATATTTT.

The CDR3 loop is CASSPLTGVAYEQYF. CDR3 sequence (DNA): TGTGCCAGCTCACCACTGACAGGGGTGGCCTACGAGCAGTACTTC. The chain recombines TRBV18 with TRBJ2-7; 8 nucleotides line up with TRBD1. V was pared by 1 base and J by 2 bases, with 4 bases of the junction left unmatched. The length of the CDR3 is 15 residues. Germline CDR1 KGHSH, CDR2 LQKENI. Full variable domain (rest looked up from reference TRBV18 and TRBJ2-7): NAGVMQNPRHLVRRRGQEARLRCSPMKGHSHVYWYRQLPEEGLKFMVYLQKENIIDESGMPKERFSAEFPKEGPSILRIQQVVRGDSAAYFCASSPLTGVAYEQYFGPGTRLTVT.

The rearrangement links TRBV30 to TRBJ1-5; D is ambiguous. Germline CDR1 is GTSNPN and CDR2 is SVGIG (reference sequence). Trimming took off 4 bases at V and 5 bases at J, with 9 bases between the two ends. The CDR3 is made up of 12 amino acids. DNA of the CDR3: TGTGCCTGGAACGACGGGGATCAGCCCCAGCATTTT. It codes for CAWNDGDQPQHF.

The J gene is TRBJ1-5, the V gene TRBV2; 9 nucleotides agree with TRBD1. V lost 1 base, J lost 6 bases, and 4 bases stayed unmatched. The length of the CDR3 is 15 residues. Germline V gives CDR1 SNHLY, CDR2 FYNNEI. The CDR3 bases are TGTGCCAGCAGTGAAGGGGGGACAGGGAGTCAGCCCCAGCATTTT. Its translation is CASSEGGTGSQPQHF.

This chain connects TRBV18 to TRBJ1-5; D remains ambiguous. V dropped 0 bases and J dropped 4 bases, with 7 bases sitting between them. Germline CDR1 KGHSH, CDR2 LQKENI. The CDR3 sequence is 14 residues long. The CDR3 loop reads CASSPPGENQPQHF. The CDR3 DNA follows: TGTGCCAGCTCACCACCGGGAGAAAATCAGCCCCAGCATTTT.

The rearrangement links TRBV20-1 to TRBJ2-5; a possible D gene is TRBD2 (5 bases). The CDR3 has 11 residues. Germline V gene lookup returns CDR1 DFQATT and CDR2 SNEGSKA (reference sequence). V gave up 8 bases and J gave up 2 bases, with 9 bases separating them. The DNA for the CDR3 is TGCAGTATCGGGGAACAAGAGACCCAGTACTTC. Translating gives CSIGEQETQYF.

The CDR3 reads CATSREKGQIAYEQYF. CDR3 nucleotide sequence: TGTGCCACCAGCAGAGAGAAGGGACAGATCGCCTACGAGCAGTACTTC. The rearrangement uses TRBV15 and TRBJ2-7, with 7 nucleotides matching TRBD1. J gave up 2 bases and V 0 bases, and 7 bases lay outside the gene matches. Germline CDR1 is LNHNV and CDR2 is YYDKDF (reference sequence). The CDR3 consists of 16 residues. The variable domain in full, completed from reference TRBV15 and TRBJ2-7, reads DAMVIQNPRYQVTQFGKPVTLSCSQTLNHNVMYWYQQKSSQAPKLLFHYYDKDFNNEADTPDNFQSRRPNTSFCFLDIRSPGLGDTAMYLCATSREKGQIAYEQYFGPGTRLTVT.

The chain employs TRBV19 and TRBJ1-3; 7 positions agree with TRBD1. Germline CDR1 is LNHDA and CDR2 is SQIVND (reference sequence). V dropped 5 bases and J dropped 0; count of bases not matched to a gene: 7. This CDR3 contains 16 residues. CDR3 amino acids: CASSSGTAASGNTIYF. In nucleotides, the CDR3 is TGTGCCAGTAGTTCCGGGACAGCAGCCTCTGGAAACACCATATATTTT.

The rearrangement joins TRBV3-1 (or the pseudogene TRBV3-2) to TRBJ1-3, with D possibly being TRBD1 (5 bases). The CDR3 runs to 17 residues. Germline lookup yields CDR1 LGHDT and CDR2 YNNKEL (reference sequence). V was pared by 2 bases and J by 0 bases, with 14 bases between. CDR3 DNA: TGTGCCAGCAGCCAATATTCCACAGGAACCTCTGGAAACACCATATATTTT. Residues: CASSQYSTGTSGNTIYF.

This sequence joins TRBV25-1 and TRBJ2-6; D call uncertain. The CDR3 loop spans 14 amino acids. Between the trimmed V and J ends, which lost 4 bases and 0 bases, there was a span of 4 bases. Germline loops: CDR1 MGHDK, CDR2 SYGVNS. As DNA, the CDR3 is TGTGCCAGCAGTGTGAGCTCTGGGGCCAACGTCCTGACTTTC. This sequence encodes CASSVSSGANVLTF. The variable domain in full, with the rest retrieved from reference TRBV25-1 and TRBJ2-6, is EADIYQTPRYLVIGTGKKITLECSQTMGHDKMYWYQQDPGMELHLIHYSYGVNSTEKGDLSSESTVSRIRTEHFPLTLESARPSHTSQYLCASSVSSGANVLTFGAGSRLTVL.

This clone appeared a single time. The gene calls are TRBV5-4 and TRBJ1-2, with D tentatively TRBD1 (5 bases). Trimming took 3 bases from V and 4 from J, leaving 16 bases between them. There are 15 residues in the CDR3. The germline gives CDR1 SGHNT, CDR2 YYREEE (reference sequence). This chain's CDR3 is CASSSTQGAFYGYTF. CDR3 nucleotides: TGTGCCAGCAGCTCTACTCAAGGGGCCTTCTATGGCTACACCTTC.

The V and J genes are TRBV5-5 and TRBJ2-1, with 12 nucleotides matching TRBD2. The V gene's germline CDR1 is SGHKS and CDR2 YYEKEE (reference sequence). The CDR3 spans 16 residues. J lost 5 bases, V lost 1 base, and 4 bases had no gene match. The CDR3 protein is CASSLQPSGGDNEQFF. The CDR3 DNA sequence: TGTGCCAGCAGCTTGCAACCTAGCGGGGGGGACAATGAGCAGTTCTTC.

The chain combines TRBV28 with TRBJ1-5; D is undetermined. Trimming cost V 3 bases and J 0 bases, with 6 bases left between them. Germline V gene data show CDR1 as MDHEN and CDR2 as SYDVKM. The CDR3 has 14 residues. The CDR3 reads CASSLSDSNQPQHF. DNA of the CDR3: TGTGCCAGCAGTTTGAGCGATAGCAATCAGCCCCAGCATTTT.

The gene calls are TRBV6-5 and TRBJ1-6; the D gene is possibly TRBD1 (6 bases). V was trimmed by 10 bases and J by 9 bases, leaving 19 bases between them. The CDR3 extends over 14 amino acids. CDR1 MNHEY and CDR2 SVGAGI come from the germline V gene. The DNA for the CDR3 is TGTGCCACTACGAGGGACATTTCCAGTTCACCCCTCCACTTT. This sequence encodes CATTRDISSSPLHF.

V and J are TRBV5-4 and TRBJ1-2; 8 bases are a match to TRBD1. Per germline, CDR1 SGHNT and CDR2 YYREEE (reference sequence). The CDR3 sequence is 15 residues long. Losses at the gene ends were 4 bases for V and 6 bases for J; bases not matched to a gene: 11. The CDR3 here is CASSPRTGKSDGYTF. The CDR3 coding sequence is TGTGCCAGCAGCCCCCGGACAGGGAAGAGCGATGGCTACACCTTC.

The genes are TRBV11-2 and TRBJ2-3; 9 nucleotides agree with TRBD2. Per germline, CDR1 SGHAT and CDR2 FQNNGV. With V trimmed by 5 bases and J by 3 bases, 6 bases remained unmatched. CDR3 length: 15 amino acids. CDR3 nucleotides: TGTGCCAGCAGCCTTAGCGGGGGTCCTACAGATACGCAGTATTTT. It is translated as CASSLSGGPTDTQYF.

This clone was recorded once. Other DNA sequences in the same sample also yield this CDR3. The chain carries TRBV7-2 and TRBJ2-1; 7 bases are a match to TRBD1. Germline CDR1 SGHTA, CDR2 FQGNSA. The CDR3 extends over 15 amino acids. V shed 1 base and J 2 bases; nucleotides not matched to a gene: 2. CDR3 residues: CASSLDRGPYNEQFF. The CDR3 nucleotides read TGTGCCAGCAGCTTAGACAGGGGACCCTACAATGAGCAGTTCTTC.

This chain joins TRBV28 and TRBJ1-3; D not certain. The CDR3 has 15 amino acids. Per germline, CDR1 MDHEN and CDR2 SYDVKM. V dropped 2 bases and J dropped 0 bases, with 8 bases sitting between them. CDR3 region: CASSLAQSSGNTIYF. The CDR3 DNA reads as TGTGCCAGCAGTTTAGCACAGAGCTCTGGAAACACCATATATTTT.

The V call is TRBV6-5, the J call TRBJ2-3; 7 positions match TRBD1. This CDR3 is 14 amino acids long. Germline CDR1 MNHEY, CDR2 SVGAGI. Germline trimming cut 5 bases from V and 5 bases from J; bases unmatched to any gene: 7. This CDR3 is CASSKRQGRDTQYF. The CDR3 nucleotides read TGTGCCAGCAGTAAAAGACAGGGAAGAGATACGCAGTATTTT.

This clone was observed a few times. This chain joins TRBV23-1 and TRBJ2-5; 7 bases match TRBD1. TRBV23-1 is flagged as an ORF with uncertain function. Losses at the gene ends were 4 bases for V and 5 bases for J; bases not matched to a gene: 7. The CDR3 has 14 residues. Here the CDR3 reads CASSPPTGIETQYF. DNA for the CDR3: TGCGCCAGCAGTCCCCCGACAGGGATCGAGACCCAGTACTTC.

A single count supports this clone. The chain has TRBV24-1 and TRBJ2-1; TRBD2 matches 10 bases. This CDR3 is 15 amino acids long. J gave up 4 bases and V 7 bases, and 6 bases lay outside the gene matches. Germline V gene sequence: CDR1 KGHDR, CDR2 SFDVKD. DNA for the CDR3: TGTGCCACCAGGGATAGCGGGGGGCAATACAATGAGCAGTTCTTC. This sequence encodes CATRDSGGQYNEQFF.

The CDR3 loop is CATSREEGPMNTEAFF. The CDR3 nucleotides read TGTGCCACCAGCAGAGAGGAGGGCCCAATGAACACTGAAGCTTTCTTT. The rearrangement links TRBV15 to TRBJ1-1; D ambiguous. Per the germline V gene, CDR1 is LNHNV and CDR2 is YYDKDF (reference sequence). The CDR3 loop spans 16 amino acids. With 0 bases removed from V and 0 bases from J, the gap between germline ends came to 11 bases.

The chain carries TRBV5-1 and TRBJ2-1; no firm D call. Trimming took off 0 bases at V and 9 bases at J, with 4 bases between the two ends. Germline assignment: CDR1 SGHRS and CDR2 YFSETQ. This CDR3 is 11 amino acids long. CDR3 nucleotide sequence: TGCGCCAGCAGCTTGGATATTGAGCAGTTCTTC. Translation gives CASSLDIEQFF. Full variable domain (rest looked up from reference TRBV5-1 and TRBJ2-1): KAGVTQTPRYLIKTRGQQVTLSCSPISGHRSVSWYQQTPGQGLQFLFEYFSETQRNKGNFPGRFSGRQFSNSRSEMNVSTLELGDSALYLCASSLDIEQFFGPGTRLTVL.

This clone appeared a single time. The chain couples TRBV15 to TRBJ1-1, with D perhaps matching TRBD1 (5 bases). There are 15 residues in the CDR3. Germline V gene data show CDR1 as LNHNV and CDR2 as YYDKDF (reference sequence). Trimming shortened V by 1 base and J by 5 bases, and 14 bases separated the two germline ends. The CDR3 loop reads CATSRGRDRLTEAFF. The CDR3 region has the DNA TGTGCCACCAGCAGAGGGAGGGACCGACTAACTGAAGCTTTCTTT.

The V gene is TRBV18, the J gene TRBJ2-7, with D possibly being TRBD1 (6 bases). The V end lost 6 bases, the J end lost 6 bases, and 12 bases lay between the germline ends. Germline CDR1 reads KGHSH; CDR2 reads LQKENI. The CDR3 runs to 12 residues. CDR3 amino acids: CASSPDRGEQYF. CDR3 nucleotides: TGTGCCAGCTCCCCGGACAGAGGCGAGCAGTACTTC.